Each of the 11 T cell receptor beta chains below was sequenced from the same sample in a study of blood T cell repertoires in COVID-19. Method: immunoSEQ multiplex PCR; TCRdb's copy keeps in-frame clones and lacks some. The table records fewer than 300,000 clones, 80% to 85% of them present only once. The sequencing sample was made of PBMCs or T cells enriched from blood (not recorded which). Receptors originate from a man in his forties or fifties who had been exposed to COVID-19.

J is TRBJ1-6 and V is TRBV12-5; D call uncertain. Per the germline V gene, CDR1 is LGHNT and CDR2 is FRNRAP. The V and J ends lost 2 bases and 7 bases respectively, with 9 bases between them. The CDR3 is made up of 14 amino acids. CDR3 in amino acids: CASGLFTANSPLHF. As DNA, the CDR3 is TGTGCTAGTGGTTTGTTTACAGCAAATTCACCCCTCCACTTT.

The V call is TRBV21-1, the J call TRBJ1-1; TRBD1 is the table's D call, not checked against the DNA. TRBV21-1 is a listed pseudogene. The CDR3 loop spans 13 amino acids. For the CDR3, the DNA is TGTGCCAGCAGAAAAAAGGGGGACACTGAAGCTTTCTTT. This gives the protein CASRKKGDTEAFF.

The gene calls are TRBV20-1 and TRBJ1-5; D gene unclear. Trimming shortened V by 3 bases and J by 12 bases, and 12 bases separated the two germline ends. The germline V gene has CDR1 DFQATT and CDR2 SNEGSKA (reference sequence). This CDR3 has 11 residues. The DNA of the CDR3 is TGCAGTGCTAGCCAGTCATTGGTCCAGCATTTT. Its translation: CSASQSLVQHF.

The chain is built from TRBV5-6 and TRBJ1-2, with TRBD1 matching over 8 bases. There are 14 residues in the CDR3. J was trimmed by 7 bases and V by 6 bases; bases with no gene match: 11. Germline values: CDR1 SGHDT, CDR2 YYEEEE. The CDR3 protein is CASIAQGARGGYTF. DNA of the CDR3: TGTGCCAGCATCGCCCAGGGGGCCAGGGGTGGCTACACCTTC.

This rearrangement joins TRBV5-4 to TRBJ2-2, with 9 bases identical to TRBD1. V gave up 4 bases and J gave up 5 bases; unmatched junction bases: 6. Germline-derived CDR1 and CDR2 are SGHNT and YYREEE (reference sequence). The CDR3 sequence is 15 residues long. Written as DNA, the CDR3 is TGTGCCAGCAGCCGGGGACAGGGACGGACCGGGGAGCTGTTTTTT. Translation: CASSRGQGRTGELFF.

Concerning this clone: Other DNA sequences of this sample code for an identical CDR3. V gene TRBV3-1 (or the pseudogene TRBV3-2) combines with J gene TRBJ2-2, with D hard to call. This CDR3 has 13 amino acids. V lost 1 base and J 5 bases, leaving 5 bases between the germline ends. Germline V gene data show CDR1 as LGHDT and CDR2 as YNNKEL (reference sequence). The CDR3 DNA follows: TGTGCCAGCAGCCAAGGGCAAACCGGGGAGCTGTTTTTT. It codes for CASSQGQTGELFF.

The rearrangement uses TRBV5-6 and TRBJ1-4, with D perhaps matching TRBD1 (6 bases). Trimming removed 4 bases at V and 3 bases at J, with 13 bases between. CDR1 is SGHDT, CDR2 YYEEEE, per germline. The CDR3 has 15 residues. DNA of the CDR3: TGTGCCAGCAGCGATACAGGGATGGCTAATGAAAAACTGTTTTTT. It codes for CASSDTGMANEKLFF.

The gene calls are TRBV30 and TRBJ1-1; 7 nucleotides line up with TRBD1. CDR3 size: 11 residues. V was clipped by 5 bases and J by 7 bases; unmatched bases: 4. Germline V gives CDR1 GTSNPN, CDR2 SVGIG (reference sequence). The CDR3 reads CAWSGQSEAFF. CDR3 DNA sequence: TGTGCCTGGTCGGGACAGAGTGAAGCTTTCTTT. Drawing the rest from reference TRBV30 and TRBJ1-1, the complete variable domain is SQTIHQWPATLVQPVGSPLSLECTVEGTSNPNLYWYRQAAGRGLQLLFYSVGIGQISSEVPQNLSASRPQDRQFILSSKKLLLSDSGFYLCAWSGQSEAFFGQGTRLTVV.

The chain has TRBV5-6 and TRBJ2-6, with D possibly TRBD1 on 6 matching bases. Trimming left V 4 bases short and J 0 bases short, with 17 bases between. From germline, CDR1 is SGHDT and CDR2 YYEEEE. The CDR3 has 18 residues. The DNA for the CDR3 is TGTGCCAGCAGCCCAGGAGAAGGGGGTTACTCTGGGGCCAACGTCCTGACTTTC. As protein: CASSPGEGGYSGANVLTF.

V and J are TRBV7-9 and TRBJ2-2; 7 bases fit TRBD1. The CDR3 loop spans 15 amino acids. CDR1 and CDR2 from the germline V gene are SEHNR and FQNEAQ (reference sequence). Trimming at V came to 5 bases and at J to 6 bases, leaving 9 bases not matched to a gene. CDR3 residues: CASSLKQGFAGELFF. CDR3 nucleotides: TGTGCCAGCAGCCTAAAACAGGGGTTCGCCGGGGAGCTGTTTTTT.

This rearrangement joins TRBV18 to TRBJ2-1; D is ambiguous. This CDR3 is built from 12 residues. Germline CDR1 reads KGHSH; CDR2 reads LQKENI. The V end was cut by 4 bases, the J end by 9 bases, with 10 bases between. The CDR3 DNA reads as TGTGCCAGCTCACGAGCCCGCGGTGAGCAGTTCTTC. As protein: CASSRARGEQFF. The variable domain in full, with the rest retrieved from reference TRBV18 and TRBJ2-1, is NAGVMQNPRHLVRRRGQEARLRCSPMKGHSHVYWYRQLPEEGLKFMVYLQKENIIDESGMPKERFSAEFPKEGPSILRIQQVVRGDSAAYFCASSRARGEQFFGPGTRLTVL.